This T cell receptor beta chain was found in a study of T cells expressing NK-cell markers. The CDR3 sequence is 15 residues long. Germline-derived CDR1 and CDR2 are SGHTA and FQGNSA. As for this clonotype: Antigen: not known.

Each CDR3 protein gets one entry in TCRdb, which reprocessed the 5' RACE reads and gives no DNA. The table for this sample gives 400,000 to 550,000 distinct CDR3 sequences. Findings and caveats of the study: In roughly six donors, dominant CD3+CD56+NKG2C+ clonotypes ranked among the top 10 CD8+ clonotypes. Whether expanded NKG2C+ T cell clones were HCMV-specific remained unclear.

This TCR came from a woman aged 18-69 years in good health. The chain uses TRBV7-2 and TRBJ1-1; with no DNA, the TCRdb D assignment of TRBD1 cannot be verified. Sequencing was done on a sample of blood T cells: a sorted CD56 or NKG2C T cell subset, CD4+ or CD8+ T cells, or bulk PBMC T cells (not recorded which). CDR3: CASSGQGPINTEAFF.